This TCR beta chain was profiled in a study of STAT5B mutations in CD4+ large granular lymphocyte leukemia. CDR1 and CDR2 (germline): SNHLY, FYNNEI. This CDR3 spans 15 amino acids. Trimming left V 7 bases short and J 4 bases short, with 16 bases between. Original analysis: A clonotype over 5% of the repertoire counted as a possible leukemic clone, under 75 overall. The data were produced by immunoSEQ multiplex PCR, yet TCRdb's version contains in-frame clones alone and is incomplete. V, J and clone size reflect that table, while D and trimming were determined from the DNA. The sample holds about 500 clones, 65% to 70% seen once.

V and J are TRBV2 and TRBJ1-4; tentative D call: TRBD1 (6 bases). Material for sequencing was PBMCs. The source is a woman in her 50s with CD4+ T-cell large granular lymphocyte leukemia. The CDR3 is CASKGLQGHNEKLFF. CDR3 coding DNA: TGTGCCAGCAAGGGGCTACAGGGCCATAATGAAAAACTGTTTTTT.